The source of this T cell receptor (beta chain) is a study of blood T cell repertoires in COVID-19. In the study overall: In each case, the material was cDNA or gDNA derived from T cells, B-cell-depleted T cells, or PBMCs.

TCRdb's table, derived via immunoSEQ multiplex PCR, lists solely in-frame clones and lacks some. The table shows just over 150,000 clones, with more than 85% occurring only once. Losses at the gene ends were 4 bases for V and 0 bases for J; bases not matched to a gene: 9. CDR3 length equals 18 residues. CDR1 is SGHRS, CDR2 YFSETQ, per germline. This sequence originates from a woman in her 70s with acute or convalescent COVID-19. The rearrangement joins TRBV5-1 to TRBJ2-6, with 8 positions matching TRBD2. Source material: peripheral blood. CDR3 sequence reads: CASSPFGGVGSGANVLTF. The CDR3 coding sequence is TGCGCCAGCAGCCCGTTCGGGGGGGTAGGCTCTGGGGCCAACGTCCTGACTTTC.